This TCR beta chain was identified in a study of beta chain features in type 1 diabetes. For the study at large: Across all samples, around 98 million sorted cells were examined.

Deletions cut 5 bases from V and 0 bases from J, with 11 bases between. Germline-derived CDR1 and CDR2 are SGHRS and YFSETQ. CDR3 length equals 14 residues. Findings and limits, study-wide: Type 1 diabetes patients had fewer VDJ junction insertions and more deletions.

Sequencing targeted expressed TCRB transcripts, as all isolated RNA had been reverse transcribed. Clones were read by immunoSEQ multiplex PCR, and TCRdb kept only the in-frame ones, dropping some. Among fewer than 250,000 clones listed, around 10% were seen once. The table lists this clone with a few counts. As yet, its antigen is unknown. This receptor was obtained from a woman under 30 in good health. Material: naive CD4+ T cells from blood. This rearrangement joins TRBV5-1 to TRBJ1-1; D gene ambiguous. The DNA for the CDR3 is TGCGCCAGCAGTTCCGGGTGGTTGAACACTGAAGCTTTCTTT. Protein sequence: CASSSGWLNTEAFF. Together with reference TRBV5-1 and TRBJ1-1, the CDR3 gives the full variable domain: KAGVTQTPRYLIKTRGQQVTLSCSPISGHRSVSWYQQTPGQGLQFLFEYFSETQRNKGNFPGRFSGRQFSNSRSEMNVSTLELGDSALYLCASSSGWLNTEAFFGQGTRLTVV.